These 2 T cell receptor beta chains originate from one sample sequenced in a study of blood T cells in healthy people across ages. Combining a sample-barcoded 5' primer with a J-beta primer mix, a second PCR ran for roughly 7 to 11 cycles. TCRdb re-called the 5' RACE reads with MiXCR, one entry per CDR3 protein. The data contain hundreds of thousands of distinct CDR3 sequences, around a quarter of them singletons. The sample was also linked to a second study, of T cells of mothers and their children.

The material sequenced was blood. The receptors stem from a boy younger than 18 in good health.

The chain has TRBV9 and TRBJ2-5; TRBD2 matches 8 bases. Germline loops: CDR1 SGDLS, CDR2 YYNGEE. The J segment lost 0 bases and the V segment lost 0 bases, leaving 10 bases of the junction unmatched. The CDR3 contains 18 residues. The CDR3 region is CASSVVRATSVYQETQYF. Written as DNA, the CDR3 is TGTGCCAGCAGCGTAGTGCGCGCGACTAGCGTCTACCAAGAGACCCAGTACTTC.

This clonotype occurred a few times. The chain is built from TRBV5-1 and TRBJ2-7; D is perhaps TRBD1 (5 bases). CDR1 is SGHRS and CDR2 is YFSETQ in the germline V gene. Trimming stripped 4 bases from V and 6 bases from J, with 11 bases between. The CDR3 runs 12 residues. Written as DNA, the CDR3 is TGCGCCAGCAGCACTCAGGGCTTCGAGCAGTACTTC. Translation gives CASSTQGFEQYF.